One sample yielded the 17 T cell receptor beta chains listed below, sequenced in a study of graft-versus-host responses after intestinal transplantation. Some clones are missing from TCRdb's copy, which holds only in-frame ones; the method was immunoSEQ multiplex PCR. The table shows roughly 120,000 clones, with about 94% occurring only once. No antigen has been identified for these receptors. The sample was unstimulated CD8+ T cells sorted from spleen or lymph node cells, taken before intestinal transplant. These receptors originate from a human donor who received an intestinal transplant.

The J gene is TRBJ2-1, the V gene TRBV21-1. TRBV21-1 is listed as a pseudogene. This CDR3 comprises 15 residues. CDR3 residues: CASTLRTVPGDEQFF. The CDR3, as DNA: TGTGCCAGCACCCTCAGAACCGTCCCTGGCGATGAGCAGTTCTTC.

For this clone: The junction and the germline gene differ at one end; a read error may be behind it. J is TRBJ2-2 and V is TRBV7-7; either TRBD1 or TRBD2 may supply D (5 bases each). CDR1 is SSHAT, CDR2 FNYEAQ, per germline (reference sequence). The CDR3 runs 14 residues. CDR3 nucleotide sequence: TGTGCTAGCAGCTGGGGGAGCGGCACCGGGGAGCTGTTTTTT. Protein product: CASSWGSGTGELFF.

The chain combines TRBV6-1 with TRBJ2-2, with TRBD1 matching 7 bases. The CDR3 is made up of 15 amino acids. From germline, CDR1 is MNHNS and CDR2 SASEGT. After removal of 6 bases from V and 3 bases from J, the junction contained 7 bases not matched to a gene. CDR3 DNA sequence: TGTGCCAGCAGGTTACGGCAGGGGGACACCGGGGAGCTGTTTTTT. It translates to CASRLRQGDTGELFF.

The rearrangement links TRBV27 to TRBJ2-7; D perhaps matches TRBD1 (5 bases). V lost 5 bases to trimming and J lost 2 bases, with 10 bases between them. This CDR3 region has 13 residues. The V gene's germline CDR1 is MNHEY and CDR2 SMNVEV (reference sequence). CDR3 residues: CASSLRVPYEQYF. The CDR3 coding sequence is TGTGCCAGCAGTCTCAGGGTCCCCTACGAGCAGTACTTC.

This chain connects TRBV5-1 to TRBJ1-1; D remains unclear. The CDR3 spans 14 residues. V was cut by 2 bases and J by 0 bases, with 8 bases left in between. Looked up from germline, CDR1 is SGHRS and CDR2 is YFSETQ. The DNA of the CDR3 is TGCGCCAGCAGCTTATGGGGATTGAACACTGAAGCTTTCTTT. Protein product: CASSLWGLNTEAFF.

The V gene is TRBV7-3, the J gene TRBJ2-5; 10 bases are shared with TRBD2. CDR1 SGHTA and CDR2 FQGTGA come from the germline V gene. The CDR3 consists of 15 residues. Trimming at V came to 2 bases and at J to 2 bases, leaving 2 bases not matched to a gene. CDR3 loop: CASSLGLAAQETQYF. Written as DNA, the CDR3 is TGTGCCAGCAGCTTAGGACTAGCGGCGCAAGAGACCCAGTACTTC.

The chain combines TRBV7-3 with TRBJ2-5; perhaps TRBD2 as D (7 bases). The germline gives CDR1 SGHTA, CDR2 FQGTGA. This CDR3 spans 15 amino acids. V gave up 5 bases and J gave up 11 bases, with 24 bases separating them. DNA of the CDR3: TGTGCCAGCAGCAAAGAGGGAGGGGGTTTTATAGAGCAGTACTTC. Translation: CASSKEGGGFIEQYF.

This chain uses TRBV11-3 with TRBJ2-1, with D possibly being TRBD2 (5 bases). This CDR3 region has 15 residues. V lost 5 bases and J 8 bases, leaving 19 bases between the germline ends. The V gene's germline CDR1 is SGHNT and CDR2 YENEEA. CDR3 DNA: TGTGCCAGCAGCCCCCCCGGGAAGCGCTATGATGAGCAGTTCTTC. Translated: CASSPPGKRYDEQFF. The full variable domain, in which reference TRBV11-3 and TRBJ2-1 provide the parts outside the CDR3, is EAGVVQSPRYKIIEKKQPVAFWCNPISGHNTLYWYLQNLGQGPELLIRYENEEAVDDSQLPKDRFSAERLKGVDSTLKIQPAELGDSAVYLCASSPPGKRYDEQFFGPGTRLTVL.

V usage is TRBV27 and J usage is TRBJ2-7; no clear D. V was cut by 8 bases and J by 3 bases, with 17 bases left in between. Germline CDR1 and CDR2: MNHEY and SMNVEV (reference sequence). CDR3 length: 14 residues. CDR3 sequence reads: CASPPALKDYEQYF. The CDR3 DNA reads as TGTGCCAGCCCACCGGCCCTTAAGGACTACGAGCAGTACTTC.

The chain is built from TRBV14 and TRBJ2-1; D unresolved. V gave up 10 bases and J gave up 2 bases, with 12 bases separating them. The germline V gene has CDR1 SGHDN and CDR2 FVKESK. The CDR3 has 13 residues. CDR3 protein: CATSLQTYNEQFF. The CDR3 DNA follows: TGTGCCACCAGTTTACAAACCTACAATGAGCAGTTCTTC.

The chain combines TRBV27 with TRBJ1-2, with 9 positions matching TRBD1. The CDR3 has 13 residues. Germline CDR1 reads MNHEY; CDR2 reads SMNVEV (reference sequence). Trimming took 7 bases from V and 4 from J; bases not matched to a gene: 4. The CDR3 reads CASKGQGSYGYTF. The DNA for the CDR3 is TGTGCCAGCAAGGGACAGGGATCCTATGGCTACACCTTC.

The rearrangement links TRBV7-3 to TRBJ2-7; 10 bases fit TRBD1. J lost 5 bases, V lost 3 bases, and 7 bases had no gene match. The CDR3 is made up of 15 amino acids. From germline, CDR1 is SGHTA and CDR2 FQGTGA. CDR3 amino acids: CASSLTGGLLNEQYF. The CDR3 nucleotides read TGTGCCAGCAGCTTGACAGGGGGCTTATTGAACGAGCAGTACTTC.

The CDR3 sequence: CASSTGTGYNEQFF. Here the CDR3 DNA reads TGTGCCAGTAGCACCGGGACAGGCTACAATGAGCAGTTCTTC. This rearrangement joins TRBV19 to TRBJ2-1; 8 bases fit TRBD1. From germline, CDR1 is LNHDA and CDR2 SQIVND (reference sequence). Trimming took 6 bases from V and 3 from J; bases not matched to a gene: 4. The CDR3 contains 14 residues.

The CDR3 protein is CASSFSGAIGELFF. The CDR3 nucleotides read TGTGCCAGCAGCTTTTCCGGGGCCATCGGGGAGCTGTTTTTT. The rearrangement links TRBV5-5 to TRBJ2-2; tentatively, D is TRBD1 or TRBD2 (5 bases each). CDR1 SGHKS and CDR2 YYEKEE come from the germline V gene (reference sequence). This CDR3 is built from 14 residues. V was trimmed by 2 bases and J by 7 bases, leaving 12 bases between them.

The chain is built from TRBV2 and TRBJ2-2, with a tentative D call TRBD1 (6 bases). The V end lost 6 bases, the J end lost 1 base, and 12 bases lay between the germline ends. The CDR3 runs 15 residues. Per the germline V gene, CDR1 is SNHLY and CDR2 is FYNNEI. The CDR3 nucleotides read TGTGCCAGCAGCCACAGGGACGGGAACACCGGGGAGCTGTTTTTT. It encodes CASSHRDGNTGELFF.

The rearrangement joins TRBV28 to TRBJ2-7, with D possibly being TRBD2 (5 bases). Trimming shortened V by 6 bases and J by 2 bases, and 14 bases separated the two germline ends. CDR1 and CDR2 (germline): MDHEN, SYDVKM. The CDR3 sequence is 14 residues long. This CDR3 reads CASSHGPGTYEQYF. CDR3 in DNA: TGTGCCAGCAGCCACGGCCCGGGGACCTACGAGCAGTACTTC.

The rearrangement joins TRBV4-1 to TRBJ2-7, with 14 positions matching TRBD2. After removal of 4 bases from V and 3 bases from J, the junction contained 8 bases not matched to a gene. Germline V gene lookup returns CDR1 MGHRA and CDR2 YSYEKL. There are 17 residues in the CDR3. CDR3 loop: CASSLGLAGGPHYEQYF. The CDR3 coding sequence is TGCGCCAGCAGCCTAGGACTAGCGGGAGGCCCTCACTACGAGCAGTACTTC.